Reported below is one TCR beta chain. The entry originates in a study of human T cells and chemical hapten exposure. Trimming removed 1 base at V and 2 bases at J, with 6 bases between. Germline loops: CDR1 SQVTM, CDR2 ANQGSEA. The length of the CDR3 is 12 residues. From the RACE reads, TCRdb called clonotypes with MiXCR, one entry per CDR3 protein. Among around 200,000 distinct CDR3 sequences listed, 25% to 30% were seen once. The sample's time point: pre-sensitization, week 0. Treatment noted: therapeutic diphenylcyclopropenone sensitization with weekly scalp DPC. In every case, blood was obtained before the patch test was applied. Before extraction, the whole blood was not fractionated, and total RNA was taken from it.

The sample consisted of whole blood, taken in connection with sensitization to the hapten diphenylcyclopropenone (DPC). The sequence was collected from a woman aged 30 to 39 with alopecia areata. Some clones in this sample may be carry-over from other donors' samples. The chain carries TRBV29-1 and TRBJ2-7; D is unresolved. DNA for the CDR3: TGCAGCGTTGAAGGGAACGCCTACGAGCAGTACTTC. It codes for CSVEGNAYEQYF.